This TCR beta chain appears in the sequencing data of a study of blood T cell repertoires in COVID-19. This clone was counted a single time. Assay: immunoSEQ multiplex PCR; the TCRdb copy retains only in-frame clones and omits some. The sample lists under 55,000 clones; less than 80% were seen once. The sample consisted of peripheral blood. This clonotype was sampled from a man between 70 and 80 years old with acute or convalescent COVID-19.

The CDR3 here is CASTLVQGGAEAFF. CDR3 nucleotide sequence: TGTGCCAGCACTCTGGTACAGGGAGGGGCTGAAGCTTTCTTT. This sequence joins TRBV11-2 and TRBJ1-1; a weak D match, TRBD1 (6 bases). This CDR3 region has 14 residues. Germline assignment: CDR1 SGHAT and CDR2 FQNNGV. V lost 7 bases and J 6 bases, leaving 18 bases between the germline ends.